This TCR beta chain was retrieved from a study of early T cells in non-severe SARS-CoV-2 infection. TCRdb re-derived calls from the 5' RACE reads in MiXCR, one entry per CDR3 protein. This sample has roughly 99,000 distinct CDR3 sequences, with less than 15% found just once. The sequence derives from an adult who was a healthcare worker with PCR-confirmed SARS-CoV-2 infection or an uninfected control (not recorded which). The input for sequencing was whole blood, taken at baseline.

CDR3 residues: CASRQTGVDGYTF. The CDR3 nucleotides read TGTGCCAGTAGGCAAACAGGGGTTGATGGCTACACCTTC. The chain combines TRBV19 with TRBJ1-2; the match to TRBD1 covers 7 bases. The CDR3 is 13 amino acids. V gave up 6 bases and J gave up 6 bases; unmatched junction bases: 7. Germline values: CDR1 LNHDA, CDR2 SQIVND (reference sequence).